There are many counts of the clone carrying this T cell receptor beta chain. Its cognate antigen is unknown. Template-switch 5'RACE cDNA synthesis added a 10-nucleotide unique molecular identifier. In every sequencing run, more than 170 million TCR-beta sequences were generated from 15-18 subjects. In TCRdb, the 5' RACE reads were re-called with MiXCR into one record per CDR3 protein. The repertoire holds around 94,000 distinct CDR3 sequences, with 3.5% as singletons. This sample stems from a study of neurological immune-mediated disorders. Regarding the study as a whole: Phylogenetically, 18 of 34 multiple sclerosis patients' repertoires fell into one related-CDR3 cluster, a possible signature.

PBMCs stored at -80 C, 2 million in total, were the source of the unsorted libraries. J was trimmed by 3 bases and V by 4 bases; bases with no gene match: 10. CDR3 length: 16 amino acids. CDR1 SGHRS and CDR2 YFSETQ come from the germline V gene. V and J are TRBV5-1 and TRBJ2-3, with 8 bases matching TRBD1. The source material was PBMCs. The clonotype originates from a woman under 30 with multiple sclerosis. For the CDR3, the DNA is TGCGCCAGCAGCCCTGGACAGGGTTTGCGAACAGATACGCAGTATTTT. Amino acid sequence: CASSPGQGLRTDTQYF.